Listed below are T cell receptor beta chains from one sample, sequenced in a study of OX40 agonist ivuxolimab in advanced cancers. Assay: immunoSEQ multiplex PCR; the TCRdb copy retains only in-frame clones and omits some. The sample has about 82,000 clones; 91% are singletons. The material sequenced was CD4+ or CD8+ T cells sorted from blood, taken in a trial of the OX40 agonist ivuxolimab. The receptors derive from an adult with an advanced solid tumor such as melanoma, head and neck, liver or kidney cancer. CDR3s include the opening cysteine and the closing phenylalanine or tryptophan. D genes are given only for firm matches. Size values are once, few and many counts, or a class for expanded clones, and some rows have none.

d_call clone_size j_call v_call cdr3_nt cdr3_aa
. . TRBJ1-3 TRBV27 TGTGCCAGCAGTTTATTACCCAGGGCAGGAAACACCATATATTTT CASSLLPRAGNTIYF
. . TRBJ1-2 TRBV18 TGTGCCAGCTCAGCCACTGCCTCTAACTATGGCTACACCTTC CASSATASNYGYTF
. . TRBJ2-6 TRBV7-9 TGTGCCAGCAGCTTAGTAGCCAACGTCCTGACTTTC CASSLVANVLTF
. once TRBJ2-5 TRBV5-1 TGCGCCAGCACGAACACCAACGAGGAGACCCAGTACTTC CASTNTNEETQYF
. . TRBJ2-6 TRBV4-1 TGCGCCAGCAGCCAAGAGGGCGGTAAGGGGCTTGGGGCCAACGTCCTGACTTTC CASSQEGGKGLGANVLTF
TRBD1 . TRBJ1-1 TRBV7-3 TGTGCCAGCAGCGTGGGACAGGTCACTGAAGCTTTCTTT CASSVGQVTEAFF
TRBD1 . TRBJ1-2 TRBV28 TGTGCCAGCAGTTCGGGACAGGGGGACGGCTACACCTTC CASSSGQGDGYTF
TRBD2 . TRBJ2-2 TRBV5-1 TGCGCCAGCAGCGCGCTAGCGGGAATGGGATTTCCCGGGGAGCTGTTTTTT CASSALAGMGFPGELFF
TRBD1 few TRBJ2-7 TRBV2 TGTGCCAGCAGTGAAGTGGCAGGGGGCCCCTACGAGCAGTACTTC CASSEVAGGPYEQYF
TRBD1 . TRBJ1-4 TRBV5-1 TGCCGAAGGGACAGGGTTGGAGAAAAACTGTTTTTT CRRDRVGEKLFF
. . TRBJ2-6 TRBV9 TGTGCCAGCAGCGTAACGGCGCAGGTCACCTCTGGGGCCAACGTCCTGACTTTC CASSVTAQVTSGANVLTF
TRBD1 once TRBJ1-5 TRBV19 TGTGCCAGTAGAACGACCGGGACAGGGGGTTATCAGCCCCAGCATTTT CASRTTGTGGYQPQHF
. . TRBJ1-4 TRBV7-9 TGTGCCAGCAGCTTCTCGGAAAAACTGTTTTTT CASSFSEKLFF
. . TRBJ1-1 TRBV10-3 TGTGCCATTACGGTGAACACTGAAGCTTTCTTT CAITVNTEAFF
. . TRBJ2-5 TRBV5-1 TGCGCCAGCAGCTTGGAAGGCCCTAGCGGGACAGGGACCCAGTACTTC CASSLEGPSGTGTQYF
. . TRBJ2-7 TRBV7-3 TGTGCCAGCAGCCAGGACGGATCCTACGAGCAGTACTTC CASSQDGSYEQYF
TRBD2 . TRBJ2-1 TRBV29-1 TGCAGCGTGGGTAGCGGGGGGCGTCTCTCGGATGAGCAGTTCTTC CSVGSGGRLSDEQFF
TRBD2 . TRBJ2-1 TRBV11-3 TGTGCCAGCAGCTTATCTGGCGGGAGGGTCAATGAGCAGTTCTTC CASSLSGGRVNEQFF
. few TRBJ2-1 TRBV28 TGTGCCAGCAGCAACAATGAGCAGTTCTTC CASSNNEQFF
. once TRBJ1-1 TRBV9 TGTGCCAGCAGCGTACTGACGAACACTGAAGCTTTCTTT CASSVLTNTEAFF
. . TRBJ1-2 TRBV2 TGTGCCAGCAGAGCCGAGGTGGGGGCTAACTATGGCTACACCTTC CASRAEVGANYGYTF
TRBD2 . TRBJ2-3 TRBV11-3 TGTGCCAGCAGCTTAGGATGGACTAGGTCAGTGGCAGATACGCAGTATTTT CASSLGWTRSVADTQYF
TRBD1 . TRBJ1-2 TRBV5-1 TGCGCCAGCAGCTTGGAACAGGGGCGGGATGGCTACACCTTC CASSLEQGRDGYTF
TRBD1 . TRBJ1-5 TRBV5-6 TGTGCCAGCAGCTCGGACAGGGGGCGAAGCAATCAGCCCCAGCATTTT CASSSDRGRSNQPQHF
. . TRBJ2-7 TRBV7-6 TGTGCCAGCAGCCCACTCGGGGGTGGCGGACCCTACGAGCAGTACTTC CASSPLGGGGPYEQYF
TRBD2 . TRBJ2-5 TRBV5-6 TGTGCCAGCAGACCCATGGCGGGAGGGGAAGAGACCCAGTACTTC CASRPMAGGEETQYF
TRBD2 few TRBJ2-5 TRBV11-2 TGTGCCAGCAGCCCCCAGGCCCTAACGGGAGGAGGGGAGACCCAGTACTTC CASSPQALTGGGETQYF
TRBD2 once TRBJ2-7 TRBV5-1 TGCGCCAGCAGCTCCTCGGGGGGTTCCCACGAGCAGTACTTC CASSSSGGSHEQYF
. . TRBJ2-3 TRBV6-6 TGTGCCAGCAGGGGTTGGCAGGGAGGCACAGATACGCAGTATTTT CASRGWQGGTDTQYF
TRBD2 . TRBJ2-1 TRBV4-3 TGCGCCAGCAGCCAAGATCGTCTCTTAGCGGGAGGGCCTATTTATGAGCAGTTCTTC CASSQDRLLAGGPIYEQFF
TRBD2 . TRBJ2-5 TRBV7-2 TGTGCCAGCAGCTTGGAAAACGGGAGGCCCCAGTACTTC CASSLENGRPQYF
TRBD1 . TRBJ2-7 TRBV28 TGTGCCAGCAGTTTGGGGACAGGGGGCAGCTACGAGCAGTACTTC CASSLGTGGSYEQYF
. . TRBJ2-7 TRBV12-1 TGTGCCAGCAGCTTTCTCCCCCGGGACACCTCTCCTTCGCATTGGGCCCCGAGGCCCTACTTC CASSFLPRDTSPSHWAPRPYF
. . TRBJ2-3 TRBV7-2 TGTGCCAGCAGATCACAGGGACATACGCAGTATTTT CASRSQGHTQYF
. . TRBJ2-7 TRBV11-3 TGTGCCAGCAGCTTAGGTCCGGGTCCCTACGAGCAGTACTTC CASSLGPGPYEQYF
. . TRBJ2-7 TRBV29-1 TGCAGCGTTGTGCCAGGGGGGGCCTACGAGCAGTACTTC CSVVPGGAYEQYF
. . TRBJ2-3 TRBV5-1 TGCGCCAGCAGCCCCACGGGAGCGGGCCACACAGATACGCAGTATTTT CASSPTGAGHTDTQYF
. . TRBJ2-3 TRBV5-1 TGCGCCAGCAGCCACCGGGACGCCCGCACAGATACGCAGTATTTT CASSHRDARTDTQYF
TRBD2 . TRBJ2-7 TRBV6-5 TGTGCCAGCAGTTCGAATAGCGGGAGGAGTCGCTACGAGCAGTACTTC CASSSNSGRSRYEQYF
. . TRBJ2-7 TRBV28 TGTGCCAGCGCTGCTCTAGGGTCCCACGAGCAGTACTTC CASAALGSHEQYF
. once TRBJ2-7 TRBV2 TGTGCCAGCAGTGAACAGGGTGGCGAGCAGTACTTC CASSEQGGEQYF
TRBD1 . TRBJ1-4 TRBV4-2 TGTGCCAGCAGCCAAGATAGGGACAGGGATCGAGAAAAACTGTTTTTT CASSQDRDRDREKLFF
TRBD2 . TRBJ2-3 TRBV11-2 TGTGCCAGCAGCTTAGATCAAGGCGGGAGGGCCTCCACAGATACGCAGTATTTT CASSLDQGGRASTDTQYF
TRBD2 . TRBJ2-3 TRBV10-3 TGTGCCATCAGTGCGGGAGGAACGGCAGATACGCAGTATTTT CAISAGGTADTQYF
. once TRBJ2-2 TRBV21-1 TGTGCCAGCAGCAAAAGCGCCGGGGAGCTGTTTTTT CASSKSAGELFF
TRBD2 . TRBJ2-1 TRBV2 TGTGCCAGCAGTGAAGGTCTAGCGGGAGCAAGTGAGCAGTTCTTC CASSEGLAGASEQFF
. once TRBJ2-5 TRBV7-3 TGTGCCAGCGCTAGGACGAACCAAGAGACCCAGTACTTC CASARTNQETQYF
. . TRBJ2-3 TRBV4-2 TGTGCCAGCAGCCAAGGATGGGCTAGCGGCACAGATACGCAGTATTTT CASSQGWASGTDTQYF